This T cell receptor beta chain is drawn from a study of cytomegalovirus exposure and HLA in healthy donors. Overall study results and limits: The classifier reportedly diagnosed cytomegalovirus status with high specificity and sensitivity.

With respect to this clone: Its antigen is still unknown.

The CDR3 extends over 15 amino acids. V lost 2 bases and J 5 bases, leaving 13 bases between the germline ends. Germline loops: CDR1 SGHVS, CDR2 FQNEAQ. The donors belonged to the roughly 110-subject validation cohort, separate from the approximately 700-subject first cohort. Sequencing was performed with immunoSEQ multiplex PCR; in TCRdb, only in-frame clones are kept and a portion is missing. This sample has 98,000 or so clones, with approximately 95% found just once. The sequencing input was PBMCs. The chain is built from TRBV7-8 and TRBJ1-5, with TRBD1 as a possible D gene (5 bases). The TCR originated in a woman under 30 in good health and CMV-seronegative. Here the CDR3 reads CASSLTQTVHQPQHF. The CDR3 DNA reads TGTGCCAGCAGCTTAACGCAGACAGTCCATCAGCCCCAGCATTTT.